What follows are 18 T cell receptor beta chains derived from one specimen sequenced in a study of tumor and adjacent non-tumor tissue in lung cancer. The template was RNA from unsorted bulk tissue. Three rounds of nested PCR, following a modified ARM-PCR protocol, produced the TCRbeta library. MiXCR was run by TCRdb on the multiplex PCR reads, yielding one entry per CDR3 protein. The repertoire consists of about 80,000 distinct CDR3 sequences, with 75% to 90% occurring once and the leading ten covering about an eighth. The sample taken for sequencing was lung tumor tissue. The receptors here all came from a woman aged 45-59 years with non-small cell lung cancer.

This chain links TRBV20-1 with TRBJ1-5; D not resolved. V was cut by 4 bases and J by 4 bases, with 11 bases left in between. The CDR3 totals 13 residues. Germline V gene lookup returns CDR1 DFQATT and CDR2 SNEGSKA (reference sequence). The DNA for the CDR3 is TGCAGTGCTACCACAGTAGGTAATCAGCCCCAGCATTTT. Encoded protein: CSATTVGNQPQHF.

Worth noting for this clonotype: A much larger clone sits a single nucleotide away, making a read error possible. This chain uses TRBV29-1 with TRBJ2-7; 8 bases match TRBD1. The germline V gene has CDR1 SQVTM and CDR2 ANQGSEA. The CDR3 extends over 12 amino acids. Trimming cost V 5 bases and J 3 bases; bases outside gene matches: 3. The CDR3 nucleotides read TGCAGCGTTCTAGGACAGGGCTACGAGCAGTACTTC. Amino acid sequence: CSVLGQGYEQYF.

The count of this clonotype is one. Mismatch with germline at one junction end may stem from a read error. The chain combines TRBV20-1 with TRBJ2-2; 8 bases align to TRBD1. Germline V gene lookup returns CDR1 DFQATT and CDR2 SNEGSKA (reference sequence). The CDR3 runs 13 residues. CDR3 sequence reads: CSAARGQGEELLF. CDR3 nucleotide sequence: TGCAGTGCCGCCAGGGGGCAAGGCGAGGAGCTGTTATTT.

A word on this clonotype: The conserved phenylalanine or tryptophan normally closing the CDR3 is absent here, so this likely arose from a read error. The gene calls are TRBV20-1 and TRBJ1-4; no clear D. The CDR3 is 13 amino acids. The germline V gene has CDR1 DFQATT and CDR2 SNEGSKA (reference sequence). The V gene lost 3 bases and the J gene lost 7 bases, with 12 bases spanning the gap. This CDR3 is CSASLGHGEKLFS. The CDR3 coding sequence is TGCAGTGCTAGTCTCGGGCATGGTGAAAAACTGTTTTCT.

This clonotype was seen more than once but under ten times. A much larger clone is a single base away; this may be a read error. The chain uses TRBV20-1 and TRBJ2-1; maybe TRBD1 (5 bases). CDR1 and CDR2 (germline): DFQATT, SNEGSKA (reference sequence). The V end was cut by 0 bases, the J end by 12 bases, with 18 bases between. This CDR3 has 14 residues. The CDR3 DNA reads TGCAGTGCTAGAGATTGGCGACAGAAAAACGTGCAGTTCTTC. Translating it yields CSARDWRQKNVQFF.

Comment on this clonotype: Germline is not matched at one junction end, which may reflect a read error. The rearrangement joins TRBV6-6 to TRBJ1-6; the D gene is possibly TRBD1 (5 bases). Germline CDR1 reads MNHNY; CDR2 reads SVGAGI (reference sequence). The length of the CDR3 is 15 residues. CDR3 coding DNA: TGTGCCAGCAGTTACTCGGGACGGCACAATTCACCCGTCCACTTT. Its protein product is CASSYSGRHNSPVHF.

V and J are TRBV24-1 and TRBJ2-1; D is undetermined. This CDR3 contains 15 residues. Per germline, CDR1 KGHDR and CDR2 SFDVKD. Trimming removed 6 bases at V and 1 base at J, with 12 bases between. The CDR3 loop is CATSKASRSYNEQFF. CDR3 nucleotide sequence: TGTGCCACCAGTAAGGCCAGCAGATCCTACAATGAGCAGTTCTTC.

For this clonotype: The junction departs from the called germline gene at one end, perhaps through a read error. The V gene is TRBV28, the J gene TRBJ1-6; D possibly corresponds to TRBD1 (6 bases). The CDR3 extends over 13 amino acids. Germline V gene lookup returns CDR1 MDHEN and CDR2 SYDVKM. The CDR3: CANSLSGVSPLHF. In nucleotides, the CDR3 is TGTGCCAACAGTCTCTCAGGGGTTTCACCTCTCCACTTT.

Regarding this clonotype: This may come from a read error, since a much larger clone is one base off. The CDR3 loop is CASRIGTDDGAFF. The CDR3 coding sequence is TGCGCCAGCAGAATAGGAACGGACGATGGGGCTTTCTTT. The chain carries TRBV5-1 and TRBJ1-1; D is undetermined. V was pared by 5 bases and J by 11 bases, with 19 bases between. Germline lookup yields CDR1 SGHRS and CDR2 YFSETQ. CDR3 length: 13 amino acids.

As for this clonotype: One end of the junction varies from germline; a read error may be responsible. The CDR3 here is CTSSPSLLVSYEQYF. Written as DNA, the CDR3 is TGTACCAGCAGTCCATCACTCCTAGTGTCCTACGAGCAGTACTTC. This chain links TRBV28 with TRBJ2-7; D gene uncertain. CDR3 length equals 15 residues. Germline V CDR1 and CDR2: MDHEN, SYDVKM.

The sample holds a few counts of this clonotype. The chain joins TRBV30 to TRBJ2-1, with 9 bases lining up with TRBD1. The length of the CDR3 is 15 residues. The V and J ends lost 5 bases and 6 bases, in that order; junction bases with no gene match: 11. The germline CDR1 and CDR2 sequences are GTSNPN and SVGIG (reference sequence). The CDR3 region is CAWAEDRGRANEQFF. In DNA form, the CDR3 reads TGTGCCTGGGCCGAGGACAGGGGTCGTGCCAATGAGCAGTTCTTC.

Worth noting for this clonotype: The junction departs from germline at one end; a sequencing error may be responsible. V is TRBV12-3 or TRBV12-4 and J is TRBJ1-1; D is perhaps TRBD1 (6 bases). The CDR3 sequence is 15 residues long. CDR3 sequence: CASTLGGALNTEVFF. DNA of the CDR3: TGTGCAAGCACCCTGGGGGGGGCTCTGAACACTGAAGTTTTCTTT.

As concerns this clonotype: The junction shows a germline mismatch at one end, possibly a read error. The chain is built from TRBV4-2 and TRBJ2-5; tentatively, D is TRBD1 or TRBD2 (5 bases each). In germline, CDR1 is LGHNA, CDR2 YNFKEQ. This CDR3 has 16 amino acids. Written as DNA, the CDR3 is TGTGCCAGCAGCCAAGCCACGGGGCTAGACTACGTGACCCGGTACTTC. It codes for CASSQATGLDYVTRYF.

This clonotype was observed a few times. Being one base from a much bigger clone, this may be a read error. Likely a read error: the CDR3 ends without its conserved phenylalanine or tryptophan. The V call is TRBV28, the J call TRBJ2-1, with 11 positions matching TRBD2. J was trimmed by 4 bases and V by 4 bases; bases with no gene match: 9. Germline V gives CDR1 MDHEN, CDR2 SYDVKM. There are 17 residues in the CDR3. CDR3 nucleotide sequence: TGTGCCAGCAGTTCGAGGGCGGGGACTAGCGGATACAATGAGCAGTTCTTA. It is translated as CASSSRAGTSGYNEQFL.

This clonotype qualifies as medium-sized (0.01 to 0.1%). This rearrangement joins TRBV4-1 to TRBJ2-1; 7 bases align to TRBD1. Germline V gene data show CDR1 as MGHRA and CDR2 as YSYEKL. The CDR3 runs 16 residues. V was pared by 3 bases and J by 10 bases, with 15 bases of the junction left unmatched. CDR3 sequence reads: CASSHATPTGTSEQFF. CDR3 nucleotide sequence: TGCGCCAGCAGCCACGCTACGCCGACAGGGACGAGCGAGCAGTTCTTC.

The chain is built from TRBV10-3 and TRBJ2-5; D remains ambiguous. Trimming left V 4 bases short and J 13 bases short, with 16 bases between. This CDR3 is built from 12 residues. Germline V gene lookup returns CDR1 ENHRY and CDR2 SYGVKD. Here the CDR3 DNA reads TGTGCCATCAGTGGGAGTGTAGAGACACGGTACTTC. Its translation: CAISGSVETRYF.

Comment on this clonotype: One end of the junction is discordant with germline, which a read error may explain. This rearrangement joins TRBV29-1 to TRBJ2-1, with D uncertain. The CDR3 is 13 amino acids. Germline V gives CDR1 SQVTM, CDR2 ANQGSEA. The CDR3 DNA follows: TGCAGCGTTAGGAGCAGCTCCTATAATGAGCAGTTATTC. Its translation is CSVRSSSYNEQLF.

This clonotype was detected many times. This chain uses TRBV15 with TRBJ2-3, with D possibly matching TRBD2 (5 bases). CDR3 size: 15 residues. From germline, CDR1 is LNHNV and CDR2 YYDKDF (reference sequence). V was shortened by 3 bases and J by 5 bases, with 15 bases between the two germline ends. CDR3 loop: CATSSRQGRVDTQYF. CDR3 in DNA: TGTGCCACCAGCAGCCGGCAAGGGCGGGTAGATACGCAGTATTTT.